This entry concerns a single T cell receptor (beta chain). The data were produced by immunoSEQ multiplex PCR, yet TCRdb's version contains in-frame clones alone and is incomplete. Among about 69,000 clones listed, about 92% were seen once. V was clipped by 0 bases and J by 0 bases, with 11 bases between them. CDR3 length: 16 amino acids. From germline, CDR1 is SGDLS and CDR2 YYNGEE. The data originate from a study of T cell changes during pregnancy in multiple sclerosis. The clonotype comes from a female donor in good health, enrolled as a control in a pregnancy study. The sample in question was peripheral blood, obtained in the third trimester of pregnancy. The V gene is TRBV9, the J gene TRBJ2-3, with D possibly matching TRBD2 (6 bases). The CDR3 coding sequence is TGTGCCAGCAGCGTAGCTGCTAGCGCTAGCACAGATACGCAGTATTTT. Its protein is CASSVAASASTDTQYF.